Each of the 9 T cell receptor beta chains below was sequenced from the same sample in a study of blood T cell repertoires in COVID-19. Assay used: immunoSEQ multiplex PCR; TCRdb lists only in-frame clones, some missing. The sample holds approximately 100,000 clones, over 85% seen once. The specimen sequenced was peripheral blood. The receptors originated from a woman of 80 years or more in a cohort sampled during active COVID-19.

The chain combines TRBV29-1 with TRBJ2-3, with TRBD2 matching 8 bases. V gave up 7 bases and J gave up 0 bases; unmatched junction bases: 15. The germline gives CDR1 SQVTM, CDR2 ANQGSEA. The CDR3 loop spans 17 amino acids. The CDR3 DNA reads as TGCAGCGACCCTCCGGCTAGCGGGTCCCATAGCACAGATACGCAGTATTTT. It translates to CSDPPASGSHSTDTQYF.

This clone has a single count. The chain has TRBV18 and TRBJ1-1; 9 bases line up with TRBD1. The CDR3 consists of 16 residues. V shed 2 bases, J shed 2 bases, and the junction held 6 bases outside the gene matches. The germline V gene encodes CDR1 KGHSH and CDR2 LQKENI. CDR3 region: CASSPIQGAKNTEAFF. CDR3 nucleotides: TGTGCCAGCTCACCAATACAGGGGGCAAAAAACACTGAAGCTTTCTTT.

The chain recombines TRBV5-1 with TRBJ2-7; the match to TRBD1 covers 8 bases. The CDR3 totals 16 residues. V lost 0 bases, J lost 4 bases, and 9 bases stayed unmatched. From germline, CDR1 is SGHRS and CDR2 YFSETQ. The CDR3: CASSLGQTGARYEQYF. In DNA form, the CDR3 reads TGCGCCAGCAGCTTGGGCCAGACAGGGGCTAGGTACGAGCAGTACTTC.

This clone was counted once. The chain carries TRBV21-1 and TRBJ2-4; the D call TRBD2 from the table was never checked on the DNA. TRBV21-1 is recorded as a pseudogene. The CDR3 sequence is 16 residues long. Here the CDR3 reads CASPWGGAAVQNIQYF. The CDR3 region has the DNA TGTGCCAGCCCTTGGGGAGGAGCGGCCGTCCAAAACATTCAGTACTTC.

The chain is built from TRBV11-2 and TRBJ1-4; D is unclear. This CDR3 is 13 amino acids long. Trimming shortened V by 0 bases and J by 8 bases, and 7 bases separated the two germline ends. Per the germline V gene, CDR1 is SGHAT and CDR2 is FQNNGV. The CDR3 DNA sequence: TGTGCCAGCAGCTTAGACCCCCTAGAAAAACTGTTTTTT. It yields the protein CASSLDPLEKLFF.

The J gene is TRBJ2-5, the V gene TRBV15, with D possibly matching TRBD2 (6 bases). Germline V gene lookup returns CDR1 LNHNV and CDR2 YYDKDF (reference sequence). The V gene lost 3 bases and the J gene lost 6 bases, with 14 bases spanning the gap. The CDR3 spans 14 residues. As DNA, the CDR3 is TGTGCCACCAGCAGCGGGGGAGGCGCGAAGACCCAGTACTTC. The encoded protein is CATSSGGGAKTQYF.

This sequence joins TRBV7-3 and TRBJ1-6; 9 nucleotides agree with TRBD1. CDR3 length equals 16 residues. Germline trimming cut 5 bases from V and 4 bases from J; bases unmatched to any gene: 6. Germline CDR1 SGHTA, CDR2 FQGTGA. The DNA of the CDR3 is TGTGCCAGCAGCCAGACAGGGGGTAGTTATAATTCACCCCTCCACTTT. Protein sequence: CASSQTGGSYNSPLHF.

The CDR3 region is CASSPLAGGSVTQYF. In DNA form, the CDR3 reads TGTGCCAGCAGCCCTCTAGCGGGAGGGTCAGTTACGCAGTATTTT. This sequence joins TRBV7-2 and TRBJ2-3; TRBD2 aligns across 12 bases. V gave up 5 bases and J gave up 8 bases; unmatched junction bases: 8. The CDR3 loop spans 15 amino acids. Looked up from germline, CDR1 is SGHTA and CDR2 is FQGNSA.

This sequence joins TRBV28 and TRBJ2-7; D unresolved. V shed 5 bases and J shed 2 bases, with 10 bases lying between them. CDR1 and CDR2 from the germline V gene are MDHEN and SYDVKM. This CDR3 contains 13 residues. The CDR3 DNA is TGTGCCAGCAGTCCAGGCCGAACCTACGAGCAGTACTTC. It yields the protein CASSPGRTYEQYF. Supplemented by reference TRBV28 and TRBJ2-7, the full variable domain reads DVKVTQSSRYLVKRTGEKVFLECVQDMDHENMFWYRQDPGLGLRLIYFSYDVKMKEKGDIPEGYSVSREKKERFSLILESASTNQTSMYLCASSPGRTYEQYFGPGTRLTVT.